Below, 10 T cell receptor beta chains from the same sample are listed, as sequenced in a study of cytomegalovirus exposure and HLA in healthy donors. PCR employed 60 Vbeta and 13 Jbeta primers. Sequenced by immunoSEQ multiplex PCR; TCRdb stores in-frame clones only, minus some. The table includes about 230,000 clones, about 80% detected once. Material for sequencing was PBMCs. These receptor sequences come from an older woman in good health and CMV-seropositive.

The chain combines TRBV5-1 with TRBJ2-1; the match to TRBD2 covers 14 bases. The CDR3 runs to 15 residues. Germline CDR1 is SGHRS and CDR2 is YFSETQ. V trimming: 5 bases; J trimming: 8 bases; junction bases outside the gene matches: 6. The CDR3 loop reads CASRPTSGRDDEQFF. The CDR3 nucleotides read TGCGCCAGCAGACCGACTAGCGGGAGGGATGATGAGCAGTTCTTC.

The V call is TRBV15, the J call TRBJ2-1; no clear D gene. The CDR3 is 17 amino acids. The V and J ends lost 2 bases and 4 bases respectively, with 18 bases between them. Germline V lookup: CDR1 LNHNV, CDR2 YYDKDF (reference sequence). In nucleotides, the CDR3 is TGTGCCACCAGCAGAAGAGTCCCAGCGACTGGGTACAATGAGCAGTTCTTC. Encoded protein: CATSRRVPATGYNEQFF.

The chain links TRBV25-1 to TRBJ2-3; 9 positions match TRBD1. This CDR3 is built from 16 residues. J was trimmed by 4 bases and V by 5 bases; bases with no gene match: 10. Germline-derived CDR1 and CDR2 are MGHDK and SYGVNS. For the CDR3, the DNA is TGTGCCAGCAGTTATTCGACAGGGGGGGGCGCAGATACGCAGTATTTT. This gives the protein CASSYSTGGGADTQYF.

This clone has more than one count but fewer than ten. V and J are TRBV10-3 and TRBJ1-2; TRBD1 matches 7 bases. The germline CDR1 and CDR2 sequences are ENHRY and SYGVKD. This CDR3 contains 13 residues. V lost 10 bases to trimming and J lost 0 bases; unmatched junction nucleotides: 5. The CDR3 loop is CARGDRANYGYTF. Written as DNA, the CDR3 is TGTGCCAGGGGGGACAGAGCTAACTATGGCTACACCTTC.

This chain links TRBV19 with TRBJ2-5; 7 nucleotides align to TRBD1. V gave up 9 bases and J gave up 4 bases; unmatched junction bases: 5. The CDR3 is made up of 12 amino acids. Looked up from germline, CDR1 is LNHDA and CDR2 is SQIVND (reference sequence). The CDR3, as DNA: TGTGCCAGCCGGACAGGCGGAGAGACCCAGTACTTC. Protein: CASRTGGETQYF.

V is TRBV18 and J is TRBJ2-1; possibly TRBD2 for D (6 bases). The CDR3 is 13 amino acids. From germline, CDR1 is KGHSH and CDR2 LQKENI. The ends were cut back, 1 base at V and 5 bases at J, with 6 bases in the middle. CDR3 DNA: TGTGCCAGCTCACCACGGGGGGACAATGAGCAGTTCTTC. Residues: CASSPRGDNEQFF.

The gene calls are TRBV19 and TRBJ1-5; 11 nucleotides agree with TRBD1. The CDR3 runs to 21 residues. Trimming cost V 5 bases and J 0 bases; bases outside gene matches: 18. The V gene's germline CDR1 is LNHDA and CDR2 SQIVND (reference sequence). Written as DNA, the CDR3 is TGTGCCAGTAGTTTCTACCAATCCTGGACAGGGGGCAGAGATAGCAATCAGCCCCAGCATTTT. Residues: CASSFYQSWTGGRDSNQPQHF.

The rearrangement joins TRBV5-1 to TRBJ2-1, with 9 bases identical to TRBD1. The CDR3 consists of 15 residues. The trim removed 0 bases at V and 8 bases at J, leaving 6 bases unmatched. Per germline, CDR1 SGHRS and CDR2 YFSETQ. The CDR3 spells CASSLAGTGLDEQFF. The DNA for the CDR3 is TGCGCCAGCAGCTTGGCCGGGACAGGGCTGGATGAGCAGTTCTTC.

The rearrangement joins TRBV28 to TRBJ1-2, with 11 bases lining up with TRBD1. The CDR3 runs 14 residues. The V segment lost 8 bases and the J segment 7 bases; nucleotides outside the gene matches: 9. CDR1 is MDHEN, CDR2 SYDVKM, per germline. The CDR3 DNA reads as TGTGCCAGCTTGCCGGGACAGGGGGTTGGTGGCTACACCTTC. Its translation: CASLPGQGVGGYTF.

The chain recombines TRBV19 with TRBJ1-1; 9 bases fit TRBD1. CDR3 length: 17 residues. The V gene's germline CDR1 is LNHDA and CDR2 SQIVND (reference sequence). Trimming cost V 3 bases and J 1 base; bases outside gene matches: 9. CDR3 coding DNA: TGTGCCAGTAGTATGCTTAAGGACAGGGGCCCGAACACTGAAGCTTTCTTT. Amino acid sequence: CASSMLKDRGPNTEAFF.